This T cell receptor (beta chain) was identified in a study of early T cells in non-severe SARS-CoV-2 infection. The wider study: The authors sequenced bulk RNA from unsorted whole blood, leaving chains unpaired.

Researchers tagged individual cDNA molecules with unique molecular identifiers. TCRdb reanalysed the 5' RACE reads using MiXCR and keeps one entry per CDR3 protein. Among 45,000 to 65,000 distinct CDR3 sequences listed, 9.5% to 15% were seen once. In the case of this clonotype: What it recognizes is unknown.

Overall study results and limits: Anti-spike CD8 responses were favored by VDJdb matching, which missed private and CD4 specificities.

Trimming at V came to 3 bases and at J to 1 base, leaving 1 base not matched to a gene. This CDR3 spans 13 amino acids. CDR1 and CDR2 from the germline V gene are SQVTM and ANQGSEA. The gene calls are TRBV29-1 and TRBJ2-3; 7 bases map to TRBD2. The sample here was whole blood, taken at baseline. The source is an adult who was a healthcare worker with PCR-confirmed SARS-CoV-2 infection or an uninfected control (not recorded which). The CDR3, as DNA: TGCAGCGTTGAGGGGGGGGGCACAGATACGCAGTATTTT. Translation: CSVEGGGTDTQYF.